This T cell receptor beta chain appears in the sequencing data of a study of shared clonotypes between healthy human individuals (dated by TCRdb to the early 2020s). Describing the broader study: A couple of women and a few men aged 18 to 49 years were included in the cohort. Per donor, three plates each were used for CD4 naive and CD4 memory, two for CD8 naive, and one for CD8 memory. The study deeply sequenced blood TCR repertoires of five healthy adults to estimate repertoire size and the extent of clonotype sharing between individuals. Libraries were prepared and TCR repertoires were sequenced by different laboratories using diverse techniques, in order to increase sequencing depth and limit assay-specific biases. Between about 0.94 and 8.9 billion PBMCs per donor were obtained by leukapheresis.

CD8 naive samples were obtained by positive selection for CCR7 among CD45RO-negative cells, yielding a CD45RA+CCR7+ population from which TemRA cells were excluded. The donors were healthy, HIV-negative adults with no recently reported acute infections or vaccinations. Every donor was a Caucasian adult residing in Nashville, Tennessee, USA. After blood collection by leukapheresis, PBMCs were isolated using Ficoll-Histopaque density gradient centrifugation and then cryopreserved in the vapor phase of liquid nitrogen. Purity and quantity of every magnetically sorted T cell population were checked by analytical flow cytometry. From each sorted fraction, genomic DNA was isolated and quantified by UV absorbance on a Nanodrop 2000c. At the junction V is shortened by 4 bases and J by 7 bases; bases outside the gene matches: 14. The CDR3 goes from the cysteine to the phenylalanine over 16 residues. Only the CDR3 DNA is retained, 48 bases long and in frame from the first base. In the germline V gene (reference sequence), CDR1 corresponds to SGHNT and CDR2 to YYREEE.

In the case of this clone: Which antigen it targets is not known. No base qualities exist here, and no much larger clone lies one base off it.

General conclusions and limits of the study: Around 5% of naive CD4, 3.5% of naive CD8, approximately 2.2% of memory CD4, and less than 0.45% of memory CD8 clonotypes were shared across several donors. Larger estimated clonotype richness was generally found for naive subsets than for memory subsets. Because the study included only a small number of donors, the genetic and exposure-history diversity represented was limited. Pairwise subsampling indicated that sequencing depth was expected to affect the degree of clonotype sharing among donors. Sampling was restricted to blood, and TCR repertoires in tissue are likely to differ from TCR repertoires in blood. Compared with non-shared clonotypes, the clonotypes found in all four sorted-subset donors had higher generation probabilities. Even with the large sequencing depth, rarefaction of the sorted-subset datasets indicated that sequencing was incomplete.

Using the deep immunoSEQ assay, multiplex PCR amplified TCR CDR3 regions from genomic DNA. For each cell subset, the extracted genomic DNA was distributed evenly across all wells of several immunoSEQ 96-well plates, and each plate served as one replicate. For sorted subsets, each replicate PCR was loaded with around 200 ng genomic DNA, equivalent to about 33,000 T cell genomes. The purified libraries were quantified using a Qubit 3.0 fluorometer, sized with a Bioanalyzer 2100, and then quantified again using the KAPA Library Quantification kit. Every immunoSEQ 96-well plate was sequenced on a separate single-read 150-cycle Illumina NextSeq 550 flow cell. On the authors' methods: Because only junctional sequences without quality scores were contained in the immunoSEQ output, filtering matching that applied to full-length reads could not be performed. To assign V/J genes and CDR3, sequences were annotated using PyIR, a Python wrapper for IgBLAST v1.9, with IMGT germline references. Reads were removed for weak V/J assignments (E-value above 1e-6), missing CDR3, stop codons, out-of-frame junctions, or ambiguous translated residues. V3J clonotypes were defined as sequences sharing an identical inferred V gene, J gene, and CDR3 amino acid sequence. To compute the percentage overlap between repertoires, the number of shared unique clonotypes was divided by the size of the smaller repertoire. Repertoire richness was assessed with RTK rarefaction, the Chao1 estimator, and Recon v2.1 estimates of unobserved clonotypes. Generation probabilities were computed with OLGA for all TCRbeta clonotypes obtained by the gDNA method from a few donors. TCRdb obtained this table from immuneACCESS and retained in-frame rearrangements with V and J assigned. These tables miss some clones; where compared with another copy, unresolved V genes account for less than half of the shortfall, and the remainder is unexplained. V and J calls and clone size are given by that table; D and trimming were obtained from the DNA. The sample has about 2.2 million clones on record, approximately 94% of them singletons. The leading ten clones occupy about 1.8% of the sample.

The rearrangement joined TRBV5-4 to TRBJ2-1; TRBD2 matches 7 bases in the middle. This TCR was recovered from a man aged 18 to 29 in good health. Some clones in this sample may be carry-over from other donors' samples. Source material: naive CD8+ T cells from PBMCs. According to the study, the label for this sample's cell subset or site signals: CD45RA+CCR7+. The bases are TGTGCCAGCAGCCCAAGGGTTGACAGCGGGACGAATGAGCAGTTCTTC. Translated, this gives CASSPRVDSGTNEQFF.